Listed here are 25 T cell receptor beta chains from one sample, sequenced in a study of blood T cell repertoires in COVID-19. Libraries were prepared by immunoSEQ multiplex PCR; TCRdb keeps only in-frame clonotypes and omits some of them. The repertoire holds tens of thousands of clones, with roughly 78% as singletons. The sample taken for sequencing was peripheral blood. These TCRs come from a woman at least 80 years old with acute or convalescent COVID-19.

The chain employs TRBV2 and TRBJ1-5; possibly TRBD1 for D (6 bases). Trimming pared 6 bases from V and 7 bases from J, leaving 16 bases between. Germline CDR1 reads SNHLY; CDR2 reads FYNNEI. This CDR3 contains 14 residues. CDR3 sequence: CASSSQGIGQPQHF. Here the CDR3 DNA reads TGTGCCAGCAGCTCTCAGGGGATAGGGCAGCCCCAGCATTTT.

The CDR3 DNA reads as TGTGCCAGCAGTTACTACGGGGAGACCCAGTACTTC. Protein: CASSYYGETQYF. The J gene is TRBJ2-5, the V gene TRBV6-5; no reliable D call. The CDR3 totals 12 residues. V lost 1 base and J lost 5, with 5 bases in between. Germline V gene sequence: CDR1 MNHEY, CDR2 SVGAGI.

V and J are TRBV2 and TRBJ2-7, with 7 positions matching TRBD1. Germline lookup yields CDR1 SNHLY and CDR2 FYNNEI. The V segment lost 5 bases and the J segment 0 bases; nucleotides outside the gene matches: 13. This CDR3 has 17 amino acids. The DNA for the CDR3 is TGTGCCAGCAGTATAACAGGGGCAAGGGGTGGCTCCTACGAGCAGTACTTC. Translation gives CASSITGARGGSYEQYF.

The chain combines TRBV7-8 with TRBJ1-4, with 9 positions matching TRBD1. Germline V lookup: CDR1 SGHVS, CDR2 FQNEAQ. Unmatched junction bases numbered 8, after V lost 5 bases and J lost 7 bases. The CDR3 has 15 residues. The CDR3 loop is CASSLGQGRSEKLFF. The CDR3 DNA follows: TGTGCCAGCAGCCTCGGACAGGGGAGGAGTGAAAAACTGTTTTTT. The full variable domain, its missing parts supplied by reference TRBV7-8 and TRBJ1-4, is GAGVSQSPRYKVAKRGQDVALRCDPISGHVSLFWYQQALGQGPEFLTYFQNEAQLDKSGLPSDRFFAERPEGSVSTLKIQRTQQEDSAVYLCASSLGQGRSEKLFFGSGTQLSVL.

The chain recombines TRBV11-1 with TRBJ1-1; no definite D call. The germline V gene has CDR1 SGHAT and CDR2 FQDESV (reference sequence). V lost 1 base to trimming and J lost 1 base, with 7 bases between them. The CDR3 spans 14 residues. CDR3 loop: CASSLGRSNTEAFF. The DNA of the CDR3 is TGTGCCAGCAGCTTAGGGCGGTCGAACACTGAAGCTTTCTTT.

CDR3 residues: CASSPRGRGGYTF. The CDR3 nucleotides are TGTGCCAGCAGCCCCAGGGGCCGGGGAGGCTACACCTTC. This chain uses TRBV27 with TRBJ1-2; D possibly corresponds to TRBD1 (6 bases). Trimming left V 6 bases short and J 8 bases short, with 16 bases between. CDR1 and CDR2 (germline): MNHEY, SMNVEV (reference sequence). The CDR3 consists of 13 residues.

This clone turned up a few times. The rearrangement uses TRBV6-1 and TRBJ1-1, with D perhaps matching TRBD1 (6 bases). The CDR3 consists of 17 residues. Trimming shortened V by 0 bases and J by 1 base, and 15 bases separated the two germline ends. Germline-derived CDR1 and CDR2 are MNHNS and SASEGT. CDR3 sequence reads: CASSEALGGFGNTEAFF. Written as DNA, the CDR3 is TGTGCCAGCAGTGAAGCCTTAGGGGGATTTGGGAACACTGAAGCTTTCTTT.

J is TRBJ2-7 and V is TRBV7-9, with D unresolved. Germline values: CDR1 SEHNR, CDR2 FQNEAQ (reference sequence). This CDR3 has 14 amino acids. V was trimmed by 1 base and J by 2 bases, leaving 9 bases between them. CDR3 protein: CASSLELMAYEQYF. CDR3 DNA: TGTGCCAGCAGCTTAGAGCTGATGGCCTACGAGCAGTACTTC.

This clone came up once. In nucleotides, the CDR3 is TGTGCCAGCAGTTTACAGGGGCGGAGGGAGACCCAGTACTTC. This encodes CASSLQGRRETQYF. The chain has TRBV28 and TRBJ2-5; D may be TRBD1 (6 bases). Between the trimmed V and J ends, which lost 2 bases and 5 bases, there was a span of 12 bases. This CDR3 has 14 amino acids. From germline, CDR1 is MDHEN and CDR2 SYDVKM.

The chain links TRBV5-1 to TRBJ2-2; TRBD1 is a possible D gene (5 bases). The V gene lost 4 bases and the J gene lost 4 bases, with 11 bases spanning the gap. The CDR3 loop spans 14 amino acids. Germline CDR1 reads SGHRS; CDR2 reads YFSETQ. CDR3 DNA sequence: TGCGCCAGCAGCCACACAGGTCCCACCGGGGAGCTGTTTTTT. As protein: CASSHTGPTGELFF.

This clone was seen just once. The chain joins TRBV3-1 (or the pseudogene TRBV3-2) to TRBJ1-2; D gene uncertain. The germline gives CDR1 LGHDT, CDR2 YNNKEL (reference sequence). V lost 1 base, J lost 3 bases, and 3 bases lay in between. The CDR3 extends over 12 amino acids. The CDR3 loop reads CASSQGHYGYTF. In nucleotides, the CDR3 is TGTGCCAGCAGCCAAGGGCACTATGGCTACACCTTC.

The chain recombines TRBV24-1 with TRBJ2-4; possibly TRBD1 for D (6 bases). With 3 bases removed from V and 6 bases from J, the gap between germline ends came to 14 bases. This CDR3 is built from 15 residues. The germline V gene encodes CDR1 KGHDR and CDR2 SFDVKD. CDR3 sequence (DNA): TGTGCCACCAGTGATGCCTCGACAGGTACAAACATTCAGTACTTC. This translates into CATSDASTGTNIQYF.

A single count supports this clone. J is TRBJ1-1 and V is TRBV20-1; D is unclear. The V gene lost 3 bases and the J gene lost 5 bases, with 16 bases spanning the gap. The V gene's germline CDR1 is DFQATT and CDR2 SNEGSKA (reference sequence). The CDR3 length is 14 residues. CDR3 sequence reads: CSASRRRGGTEAFF. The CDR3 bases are TGCAGTGCTAGTCGGCGACGGGGAGGGACTGAAGCTTTCTTT.

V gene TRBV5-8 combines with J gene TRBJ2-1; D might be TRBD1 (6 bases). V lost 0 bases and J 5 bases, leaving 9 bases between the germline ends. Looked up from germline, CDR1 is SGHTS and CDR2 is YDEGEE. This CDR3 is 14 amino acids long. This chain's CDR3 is CASSLGGPHNEQFF. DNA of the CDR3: TGTGCCAGCAGCTTGGGGGGGCCACACAATGAGCAGTTCTTC.

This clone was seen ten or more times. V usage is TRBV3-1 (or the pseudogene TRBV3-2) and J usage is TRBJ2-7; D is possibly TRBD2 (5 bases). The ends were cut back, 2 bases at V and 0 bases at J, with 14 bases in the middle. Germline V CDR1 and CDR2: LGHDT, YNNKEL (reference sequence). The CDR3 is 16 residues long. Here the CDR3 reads CASSQPVGVSSYEQYF. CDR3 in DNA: TGTGCCAGCAGCCAACCTGTCGGGGTAAGCTCCTACGAGCAGTACTTC.

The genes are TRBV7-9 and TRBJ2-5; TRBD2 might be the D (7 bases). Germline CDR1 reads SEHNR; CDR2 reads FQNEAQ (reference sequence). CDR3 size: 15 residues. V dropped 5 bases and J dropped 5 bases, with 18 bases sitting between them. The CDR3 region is CASSPSGGGGETQYF. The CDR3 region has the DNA TGTGCCAGCAGCCCTTCTGGCGGGGGCGGGGAGACCCAGTACTTC.

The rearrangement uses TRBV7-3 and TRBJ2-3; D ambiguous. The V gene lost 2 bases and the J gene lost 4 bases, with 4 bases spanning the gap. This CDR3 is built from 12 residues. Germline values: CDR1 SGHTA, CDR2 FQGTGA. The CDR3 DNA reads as TGTGCCAGCAGCTTAGGGCCAGATACGCAGTATTTT. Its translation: CASSLGPDTQYF. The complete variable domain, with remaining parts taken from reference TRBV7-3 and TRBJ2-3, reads GAGVSQTPSNKVTEKGKYVELRCDPISGHTALYWYRQSLGQGPEFLIYFQGTGAADDSGLPNDRFFAVRPEGSVSTLKIQRTERGDSAVYLCASSLGPDTQYFGPGTRLTVL.

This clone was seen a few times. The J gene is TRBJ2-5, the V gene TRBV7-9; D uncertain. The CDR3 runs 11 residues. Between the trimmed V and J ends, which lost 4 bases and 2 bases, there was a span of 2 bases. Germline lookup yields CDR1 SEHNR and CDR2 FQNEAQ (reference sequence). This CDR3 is CASSSQETQYF. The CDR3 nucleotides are TGTGCCAGCAGCTCGCAAGAGACCCAGTACTTC.

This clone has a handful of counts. In DNA form, the CDR3 reads TGTGCCAGCAGTTACTCGAGGCGGACGAACACCGGGGAGCTGTTTTTT. Residues: CASSYSRRTNTGELFF. The chain couples TRBV6-6 to TRBJ2-2; D is uncertain. CDR3 length: 16 residues. The germline V and J ends were trimmed by 0 bases and 0 bases, with 8 bases remaining between them. Germline V gene data show CDR1 as MNHNY and CDR2 as SVGAGI (reference sequence).

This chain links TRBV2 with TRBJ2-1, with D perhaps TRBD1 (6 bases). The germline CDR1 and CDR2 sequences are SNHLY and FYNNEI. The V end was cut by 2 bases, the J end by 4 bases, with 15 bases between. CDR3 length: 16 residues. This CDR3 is CASSEWGRTSYNEQFF. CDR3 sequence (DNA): TGTGCCAGCAGTGAATGGGGGCGGACTTCGTACAATGAGCAGTTCTTC.

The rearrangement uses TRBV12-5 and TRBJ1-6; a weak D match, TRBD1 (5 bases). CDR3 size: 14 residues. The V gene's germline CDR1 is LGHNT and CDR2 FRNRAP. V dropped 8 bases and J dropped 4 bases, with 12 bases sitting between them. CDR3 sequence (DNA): TGTGCTAGTTCCCGGGGGGTTTATAATTCACCCCTCCACTTT. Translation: CASSRGVYNSPLHF.

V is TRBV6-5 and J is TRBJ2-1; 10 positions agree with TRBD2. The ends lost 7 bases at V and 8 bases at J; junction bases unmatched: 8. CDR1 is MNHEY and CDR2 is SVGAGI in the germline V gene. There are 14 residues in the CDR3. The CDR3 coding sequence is TGTGCCAGCAACTTAGCGGGGGGTTCGGATGAGCAGTTCTTC. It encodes CASNLAGGSDEQFF.

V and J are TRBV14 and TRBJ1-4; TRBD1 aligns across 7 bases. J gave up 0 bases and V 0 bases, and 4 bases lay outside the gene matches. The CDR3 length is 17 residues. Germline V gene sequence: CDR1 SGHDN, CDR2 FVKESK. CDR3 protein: CASSQEQGTATNEKLFF. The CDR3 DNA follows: TGTGCCAGCAGCCAAGAACAGGGGACTGCAACTAATGAAAAACTGTTTTTT. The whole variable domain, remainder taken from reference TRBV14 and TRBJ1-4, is EAGVTQFPSHSVIEKGQTVTLRCDPISGHDNLYWYRRVMGKEIKFLLHFVKESKQDESGMPNNRFLAERTGGTYSTLKVQPAELEDSGVYFCASSQEQGTATNEKLFFGSGTQLSVL.

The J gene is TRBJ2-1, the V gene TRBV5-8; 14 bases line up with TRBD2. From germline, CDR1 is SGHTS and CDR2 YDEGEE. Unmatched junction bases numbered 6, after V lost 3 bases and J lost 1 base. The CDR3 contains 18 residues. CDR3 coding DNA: TGTGCCAGCAGCTGGGGGACTAGCGGGAGACGGTCCTACAATGAGCAGTTCTTC. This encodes CASSWGTSGRRSYNEQFF.

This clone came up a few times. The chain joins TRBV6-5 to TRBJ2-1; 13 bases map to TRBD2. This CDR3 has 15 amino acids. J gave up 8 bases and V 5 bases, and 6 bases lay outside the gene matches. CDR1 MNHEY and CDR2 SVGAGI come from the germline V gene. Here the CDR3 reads CASSTRTSGSDEQFF. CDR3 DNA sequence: TGTGCCAGCAGTACTCGGACTAGCGGGAGCGATGAGCAGTTCTTC.